This is a list of T cell receptor beta chains from one sample in a study of blood T cell repertoires in COVID-19. TCRdb's table, derived via immunoSEQ multiplex PCR, lists solely in-frame clones and lacks some. The repertoire holds 140,000 or so clones, with around 85% as singletons. The sequenced material came from PBMCs or T cells enriched from blood (not recorded which). Receptors originate from a man in his forties or fifties who had recovered from COVID-19. CDR3s include the opening cysteine and the closing phenylalanine or tryptophan. The D gene is left open where the match is weak. Expanded clones are given a class, and other clones once, few, many or no size at all.

clone size: .; V gene: TRBV21-1; D gene: .; J gene: TRBJ2-7; CDR3 protein: CASSKKVTAEQYF; CDR3 DNA: TGTGCCAGCAGCAAAAAGGTGACAGCCGAGCAGTACTTC
clone size: .; V gene: TRBV4-3; D gene: .; J gene: TRBJ2-5; CDR3 protein: CASSPKSGGETQYF; CDR3 DNA: TGCGCCAGCAGCCCGAAATCAGGGGGGGAGACCCAGTACTTC
clone size: .; V gene: TRBV10-3; D gene: TRBD1; J gene: TRBJ2-5; CDR3 protein: CAIRAEGTGEPETQYF; CDR3 DNA: TGTGCCATCAGGGCGGAGGGGACAGGGGAGCCGGAGACCCAGTACTTC
clone size: .; V gene: TRBV6-5; D gene: .; J gene: TRBJ2-1; CDR3 protein: CASSRLHGQGGEQFF; CDR3 DNA: TGTGCCAGCAGTCGACTCCATGGCCAGGGCGGTGAGCAGTTCTTC
clone size: .; V gene: TRBV5-6; D gene: .; J gene: TRBJ2-4; CDR3 protein: CASSLVRVFRYF; CDR3 DNA: TGTGCCAGCAGCTTGGTCCGGGTCTTTAGGTACTTC
clone size: once; V gene: TRBV12-5; D gene: .; J gene: TRBJ2-7; CDR3 protein: CASGLVRQGLAVTSYEQYF; CDR3 DNA: TGTGCTAGTGGTTTGGTACGGCAGGGTTTAGCGGTGACATCCTACGAGCAGTACTTC
clone size: .; V gene: TRBV12-3/TRBV12-4; D gene: TRBD1; J gene: TRBJ1-4; CDR3 protein: CASRQGANEKLFF; CDR3 DNA: TGTGCCAGCAGACAGGGGGCTAATGAAAAACTGTTTTTT
clone size: .; V gene: TRBV4-1; D gene: .; J gene: TRBJ2-1; CDR3 protein: CASRSLRGAHYNEQFF; CDR3 DNA: TGCGCCAGCAGATCACTCAGGGGGGCTCACTACAATGAGCAGTTCTTC
clone size: .; V gene: TRBV7-2; D gene: .; J gene: TRBJ2-2; CDR3 protein: CASSFSGWGGAGELFF; CDR3 DNA: TGTGCCAGCAGCTTTAGCGGATGGGGCGGGGCCGGGGAGCTGTTTTTT
clone size: .; V gene: TRBV5-1; D gene: TRBD1; J gene: TRBJ1-6; CDR3 protein: CASSQGQATNNSPLHF; CDR3 DNA: TGCGCCAGCAGCCAGGGACAGGCGACCAATAATTCACCCCTCCACTTT
clone size: .; V gene: TRBV11-2; D gene: TRBD1; J gene: TRBJ2-5; CDR3 protein: CASSLGSTGGLETQYF; CDR3 DNA: TGTGCCAGCAGCTTAGGATCGACAGGGGGCCTAGAGACCCAGTACTTC
clone size: once; V gene: TRBV7-3; D gene: .; J gene: TRBJ2-7; CDR3 protein: CASSSNNYEQYF; CDR3 DNA: TGTGCCAGCAGCTCCAACAACTACGAGCAGTACTTC
clone size: .; V gene: TRBV7-8; D gene: .; J gene: TRBJ2-2; CDR3 protein: CASSSRGPANTGELFF; CDR3 DNA: TGTGCCAGCAGCTCCAGGGGTCCCGCGAACACCGGGGAGCTGTTTTTT
clone size: .; V gene: TRBV4-1; D gene: .; J gene: TRBJ2-7; CDR3 protein: CASSRQGSEQYF; CDR3 DNA: TGCGCCAGCAGCCGCCAGGGATCCGAGCAGTACTTC
clone size: .; V gene: TRBV3-1/TRBV3-2; D gene: TRBD2; J gene: TRBJ2-7; CDR3 protein: CASSPRSGGAYEQYF; CDR3 DNA: TGTGCCAGCAGCCCCAGGAGCGGGGGGGCCTACGAGCAGTACTTC
clone size: once; V gene: TRBV7-8; D gene: .; J gene: TRBJ1-3; CDR3 protein: CASSLFVGVTGAGNTIYF; CDR3 DNA: TGTGCCAGCAGCTTATTCGTAGGGGTAACAGGAGCTGGAAACACCATATATTTT
clone size: .; V gene: TRBV5-4; D gene: TRBD1; J gene: TRBJ1-3; CDR3 protein: CASSPDRAGNTIYF; CDR3 DNA: TGTGCCAGCAGCCCCGACAGGGCTGGAAACACCATATATTTT
clone size: .; V gene: TRBV3-1/TRBV3-2; D gene: .; J gene: TRBJ1-5; CDR3 protein: CASSPGGWSNQPQHF; CDR3 DNA: TGTGCCAGCAGCCCGGGGGGGTGGAGCAATCAGCCCCAGCATTTT
clone size: .; V gene: TRBV28; D gene: .; J gene: TRBJ2-7; CDR3 protein: CASSPHVTATYEQYF; CDR3 DNA: TGTGCCAGCAGTCCCCACGTCACAGCCACCTACGAGCAGTACTTC
clone size: .; V gene: TRBV7-2; D gene: TRBD1; J gene: TRBJ1-4; CDR3 protein: CASSPGDSRNEKLFF; CDR3 DNA: TGTGCCAGCAGCCCAGGGGACAGCAGAAATGAAAAACTGTTTTTT
clone size: .; V gene: TRBV7-2; D gene: .; J gene: TRBJ1-4; CDR3 protein: CASSLVGQRNEKLFF; CDR3 DNA: TGTGCCAGCAGCTTAGTAGGACAGCGTAATGAAAAACTGTTTTTT
clone size: few; V gene: TRBV10-1; D gene: TRBD2; J gene: TRBJ2-2; CDR3 protein: CASSPLGGKAGELFF; CDR3 DNA: TGCGCCAGCAGCCCACTGGGAGGGAAGGCCGGGGAGCTGTTTTTT
clone size: .; V gene: TRBV9; D gene: .; J gene: TRBJ1-5; CDR3 protein: CASSVAGRRGQPQHF; CDR3 DNA: TGTGCCAGCAGCGTAGCGGGGAGACGTGGTCAGCCCCAGCATTTT
clone size: .; V gene: TRBV5-1; D gene: TRBD1; J gene: TRBJ2-1; CDR3 protein: CASSLGEGASTNEQFF; CDR3 DNA: TGCGCCAGCAGCTTGGGTGAGGGGGCGAGTACCAATGAGCAGTTCTTC
clone size: .; V gene: TRBV7-2; D gene: TRBD2; J gene: TRBJ2-5; CDR3 protein: CASSLRHRGGGAKFETQYF; CDR3 DNA: TGTGCCAGCAGCTTACGGCACCGGGGCGGGGGGGCAAAGTTTGAGACCCAGTACTTC
clone size: .; V gene: TRBV11-2; D gene: .; J gene: TRBJ1-4; CDR3 protein: CASSPQTGLNEKLFF; CDR3 DNA: TGTGCCAGCAGCCCCCAGACAGGCCTCAATGAAAAACTGTTTTTT
clone size: few; V gene: TRBV9; D gene: .; J gene: TRBJ2-2; CDR3 protein: CASSVEPLRSTGELFF; CDR3 DNA: TGTGCCAGCAGCGTAGAACCGCTTAGGAGTACCGGGGAGCTGTTTTTT
clone size: .; V gene: TRBV7-3; D gene: TRBD2; J gene: TRBJ2-2; CDR3 protein: CASSLGASGTGELFF; CDR3 DNA: TGTGCCAGCAGCCTCGGGGCTAGCGGGACCGGGGAGCTGTTTTTT
clone size: .; V gene: TRBV10-3; D gene: .; J gene: TRBJ2-6; CDR3 protein: CAISSTSGANVLTF; CDR3 DNA: TGTGCCATCAGTTCAACATCTGGGGCCAACGTCCTGACTTTC
clone size: .; V gene: TRBV7-9; D gene: TRBD1; J gene: TRBJ1-3; CDR3 protein: CASVQGESSGNTIYF; CDR3 DNA: TGTGCCAGCGTCCAGGGGGAGAGCTCTGGAAACACCATATATTTT
clone size: .; V gene: TRBV18; D gene: .; J gene: TRBJ1-3; CDR3 protein: CASSTAGTGNTIYF; CDR3 DNA: TGTGCCAGCTCAACTGCCGGTACGGGAAACACCATATATTTT
clone size: .; V gene: TRBV7-2; D gene: .; J gene: TRBJ1-1; CDR3 protein: CASSRVMNTEAFF; CDR3 DNA: TGTGCCAGCAGTCGAGTTATGAACACTGAAGCTTTCTTT